What follows are 18 T cell receptor beta chains derived from one specimen sequenced in a study of T cells in Graves' hyperthyroidism and ophthalmopathy. Amplified regions were TCR beta CDR3 sequences from RNA transcripts. First-round RT-PCR targeting the TCR CDR3 was performed with the HTBI primer set. TCRdb reanalysed the multiplex PCR reads using MiXCR and keeps one entry per CDR3 protein. The sample includes more than 550,000 distinct CDR3 sequences, 15% to 20% of them seen just once. Sequenced material: blood. These receptors were collected from a man aged 45-60 years with Graves' hyperthyroidism.

The chain couples TRBV5-6 to TRBJ1-1; D is undetermined. Per germline, CDR1 SGHDT and CDR2 YYEEEE. The CDR3 is 14 amino acids. V gave up 0 bases and J gave up 0 bases, with 6 bases separating them. The CDR3 region is CASSLGLVNTEAFF. CDR3 coding DNA: TGTGCCAGCAGCTTGGGTCTGGTGAACACTGAAGCTTTCTTT. The whole variable domain, remainder taken from reference TRBV5-6 and TRBJ1-1, is DAGVTQSPTHLIKTRGQQVTLRCSPKSGHDTVSWYQQALGQGPQFIFQYYEEEERQRGNFPDRFSGHQFPNYSSELNVNALLLGDSALYLCASSLGLVNTEAFFGQGTRLTVV.

Of note for this clonotype: This sequence may be a read error, since a much larger clone differs from it by one base. CDR3 sequence (DNA): TGTGCCACCAGTGATTGGGGTCTCGAGGGGAACACCGGGGGGCTGTTTTTT. Protein sequence: CATSDWGLEGNTGGLFF. The rearrangement links TRBV24-1 to TRBJ2-2, with TRBD2 as a possible D gene (6 bases). Germline V lookup: CDR1 KGHDR, CDR2 SFDVKD. This CDR3 has 17 residues.

This clonotype appeared many times. CDR3 amino acids: CASSFGLDTQYF. In DNA, the CDR3 is TGTGCCAGCAGCTTCGGACTAGATACGCAGTATTTT. The rearrangement joins TRBV11-2 to TRBJ2-3; TRBD2 is a possible D gene (5 bases). Germline CDR1 and CDR2: SGHAT and FQNNGV. This CDR3 spans 12 amino acids. Trimming removed 3 bases from V and 5 bases from J, with 6 bases in between.

This clonotype was detected many times. The J gene is TRBJ1-1, the V gene TRBV12-3 or TRBV12-4; tentative D call: TRBD1 (6 bases). This CDR3 has 14 amino acids. V was pared by 5 bases and J by 2 bases, with 12 bases between. The CDR3 sequence: CASSRGGSNTEAFF. The CDR3 DNA is TGTGCCAGCAGTAGGGGGGGCTCCAACACTGAAGCTTTCTTT.

The V call is TRBV13, the J call TRBJ2-5; D perhaps matches TRBD2 (6 bases). The CDR3 has 14 amino acids. The V gene's germline CDR1 is PRHDT and CDR2 FYEKMQ (reference sequence). V gave up 10 bases and J gave up 1 base, with 16 bases separating them. The CDR3 spells CATTWGLGQETQYF. The CDR3 DNA reads TGTGCCACTACGTGGGGACTGGGCCAAGAGACCCAGTACTTC.

This clonotype was picked up many times. This chain connects TRBV11-2 to TRBJ1-1, with D perhaps TRBD1 (5 bases). CDR3 length: 16 amino acids. V lost 1 base and J 10 bases, leaving 22 bases between the germline ends. Germline CDR1 SGHAT, CDR2 FQNNGV. CDR3 protein: CASSLAPDTGGVGAFF. CDR3 in DNA: TGTGCCAGCAGCTTAGCTCCCGACACCGGGGGAGTCGGAGCTTTCTTT. Using reference TRBV11-2 and TRBJ1-1 for the parts outside the CDR3, the full variable domain is EAGVAQSPRYKIIEKRQSVAFWCNPISGHATLYWYQQILGQGPKLLIQFQNNGVVDDSQLPKDRFSAERLKGVDSTLKIQPAKLEDSAVYLCASSLAPDTGGVGAFFGQGTRLTVV.

V usage is TRBV20-1 and J usage is TRBJ1-5; 10 nucleotides align to TRBD1. CDR3 size: 13 residues. Germline-derived CDR1 and CDR2 are DFQATT and SNEGSKA (reference sequence). After removal of 7 bases from V and 7 bases from J, the junction contained 7 bases not matched to a gene. The DNA of the CDR3 is TGCAGTGGAGAAGGACAGGGGGGACAGCCCCAGCATTTT. Translating gives CSGEGQGGQPQHF.

This clonotype came up many times. The rearrangement joins TRBV11-1 to TRBJ2-7; D not resolved. There are 14 residues in the CDR3. Trimming took off 3 bases at V and 2 bases at J, with 11 bases between the two ends. Germline assignment: CDR1 SGHAT and CDR2 FQDESV (reference sequence). CDR3 bases: TGTGCCAGCAGCTTTTCTTCCCTCCCCTACGAGCAGTACTTC. Protein sequence: CASSFSSLPYEQYF.

This clonotype was observed once. The chain has TRBV20-1 and TRBJ2-3; D gene ambiguous. From germline, CDR1 is DFQATT and CDR2 SNEGSKA (reference sequence). The CDR3 is 14 residues long. V was trimmed by 6 bases and J by 2 bases, leaving 15 bases between them. CDR3 DNA sequence: TGCAGTGCCCCGCGAACAGCAGACACAGATACGCAGTATTTT. This sequence encodes CSAPRTADTDTQYF.

This clonotype occurred many times. The V and J genes are TRBV7-2 and TRBJ2-7, with D perhaps matching TRBD1 (5 bases). Between the trimmed V and J ends, which lost 5 bases and 7 bases, there was a span of 18 bases. This CDR3 has 14 residues. CDR1 and CDR2 from the germline V gene are SGHTA and FQGNSA. The CDR3 DNA reads TGTGCCAGCAGCCCCCAAACAGGAAAAGAAGAGCAGTACTTC. The encoded protein is CASSPQTGKEEQYF.

The chain couples TRBV7-2 to TRBJ2-5; 8 bases line up with TRBD1. Germline CDR1 is SGHTA and CDR2 is FQGNSA. This CDR3 has 15 amino acids. The trim removed 5 bases at V and 2 bases at J, leaving 7 bases unmatched. This chain's CDR3 is CASSPVRGRQETQYF. The CDR3 nucleotides are TGTGCCAGCAGCCCAGTCAGGGGGCGTCAAGAGACCCAGTACTTC.

V is TRBV27 and J is TRBJ2-1; 11 bases line up with TRBD2. The CDR3 is 17 amino acids. The germline CDR1 and CDR2 sequences are MNHEY and SMNVEV (reference sequence). The J segment lost 8 bases and the V segment lost 5 bases, leaving 14 bases of the junction unmatched. CDR3 in DNA: TGTGCCAGCAGTACCCCCGGGGGTAGCGGGAGGGCCGATGAGCAGTTCTTC. It encodes CASSTPGGSGRADEQFF.

This clonotype was observed many times. The chain combines TRBV6-2 or TRBV6-3 with TRBJ1-5; D remains unclear. Germline CDR1 reads MNHEY; CDR2 reads SVGEGT. Trimming cost V 5 bases and J 0 bases, with 14 bases left between them. The CDR3 spans 16 residues. CDR3 nucleotides: TGTGCCAGCAGTAAACCTCTGGGTTATAGCAATCAGCCCCAGCATTTT. Its protein is CASSKPLGYSNQPQHF.

This clonotype has a single count. The chain has TRBV7-3 and TRBJ2-5; 7 bases are shared with TRBD1. With V trimmed by 2 bases and J by 5 bases, 8 bases remained unmatched. The length of the CDR3 is 15 residues. Germline V lookup: CDR1 SGHTA, CDR2 FQGTGA. The CDR3 reads CASSLGHRGGETQYF. CDR3 nucleotide sequence: TGTGCCAGCAGCTTAGGTCACAGGGGCGGGGAGACCCAGTACTTC.

This sequence joins TRBV11-2 and TRBJ2-7, with 8 positions matching TRBD2. The germline V gene has CDR1 SGHAT and CDR2 FQNNGV. J lost 4 bases, V lost 4 bases, and 3 bases had no gene match. The CDR3 runs to 13 residues. The CDR3 loop is CASSWIAGYEQYF. The CDR3 DNA reads as TGTGCCAGCAGCTGGATAGCGGGATACGAGCAGTACTTC.

The chain joins TRBV7-2 to TRBJ2-5, with 10 nucleotides matching TRBD1. With 4 bases clipped from V and 4 bases from J, the junction kept 6 bases outside the gene matches. The CDR3 runs 15 residues. CDR1 SGHTA and CDR2 FQGNSA come from the germline V gene. The CDR3 coding sequence is TGTGCCAGCAGCTACCGGGACAGGGGCCGAGAGACCCAGTACTTC. This translates into CASSYRDRGRETQYF.

V is TRBV2 and J is TRBJ2-2; TRBD2 matches 10 bases. This CDR3 is 16 amino acids long. With 2 bases clipped from V and 5 bases from J, the junction kept 5 bases outside the gene matches. CDR1 and CDR2 from the germline V gene are SNHLY and FYNNEI. Written as DNA, the CDR3 is TGTGCCAGCAGTGAATTTGGTAGCGGGGGGACCGGGGAGCTGTTTTTT. This sequence encodes CASSEFGSGGTGELFF.

This clonotype was found a few times. This chain connects TRBV20-1 to TRBJ2-7, with TRBD2 matching 11 bases. In germline, CDR1 is DFQATT, CDR2 SNEGSKA (reference sequence). This CDR3 region has 13 residues. Trimming cost V 6 bases and J 3 bases; bases outside gene matches: 4. The DNA of the CDR3 is TGCAGTGCAGCGGGGACTAGCGGCTACGAGCAGTACTTC. Encoded protein: CSAAGTSGYEQYF.